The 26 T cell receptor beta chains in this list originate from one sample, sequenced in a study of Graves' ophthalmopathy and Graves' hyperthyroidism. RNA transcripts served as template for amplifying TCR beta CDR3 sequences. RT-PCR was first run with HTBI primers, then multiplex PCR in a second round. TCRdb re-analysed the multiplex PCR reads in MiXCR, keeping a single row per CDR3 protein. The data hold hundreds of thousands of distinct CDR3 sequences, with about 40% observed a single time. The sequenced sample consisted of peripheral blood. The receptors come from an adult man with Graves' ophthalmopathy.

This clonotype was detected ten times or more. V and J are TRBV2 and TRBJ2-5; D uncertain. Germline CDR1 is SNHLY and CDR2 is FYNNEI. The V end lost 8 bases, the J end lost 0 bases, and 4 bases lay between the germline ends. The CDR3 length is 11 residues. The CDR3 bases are TGTGCCAGCGGGTACCAAGAGACCCAGTACTTC. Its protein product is CASGYQETQYF. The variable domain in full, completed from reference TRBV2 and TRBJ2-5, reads EPEVTQTPSHQVTQMGQEVILRCVPISNHLYFYWYRQILGQKVEFLVSFYNNEISEKSEIFDDQFSVERPDGSNFTLKIRSTKLEDSAMYFCASGYQETQYFGPGTRLLVL.

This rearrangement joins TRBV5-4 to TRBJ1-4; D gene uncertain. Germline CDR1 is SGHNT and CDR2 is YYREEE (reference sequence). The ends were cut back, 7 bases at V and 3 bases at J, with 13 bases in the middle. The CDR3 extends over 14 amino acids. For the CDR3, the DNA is TGTGCCAGCGCAGGAGGCTGGGCTAATGAAAAACTGTTTTTT. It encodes CASAGGWANEKLFF.

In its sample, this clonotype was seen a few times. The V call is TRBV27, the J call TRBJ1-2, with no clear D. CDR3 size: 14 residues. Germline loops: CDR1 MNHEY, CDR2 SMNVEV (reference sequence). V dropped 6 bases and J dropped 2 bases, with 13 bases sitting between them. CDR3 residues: CASSGGMSNYGYTF. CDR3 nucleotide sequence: TGTGCCAGCAGCGGAGGGATGTCGAACTATGGCTACACCTTC.

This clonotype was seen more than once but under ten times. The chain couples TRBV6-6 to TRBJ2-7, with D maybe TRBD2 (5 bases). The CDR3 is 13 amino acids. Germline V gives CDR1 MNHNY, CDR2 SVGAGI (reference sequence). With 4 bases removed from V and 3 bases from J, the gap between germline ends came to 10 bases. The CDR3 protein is CASSFTGNYEQYF. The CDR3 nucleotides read TGTGCCAGCAGTTTTACGGGGAACTACGAGCAGTACTTC.

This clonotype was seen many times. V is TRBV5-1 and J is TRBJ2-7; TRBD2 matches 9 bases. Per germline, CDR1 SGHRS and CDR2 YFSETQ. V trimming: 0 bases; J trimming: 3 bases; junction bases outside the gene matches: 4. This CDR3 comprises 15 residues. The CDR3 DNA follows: TGCGCCAGCAGCTTGGTGGCTAGCGGGGACTACGAGCAGTACTTC. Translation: CASSLVASGDYEQYF.

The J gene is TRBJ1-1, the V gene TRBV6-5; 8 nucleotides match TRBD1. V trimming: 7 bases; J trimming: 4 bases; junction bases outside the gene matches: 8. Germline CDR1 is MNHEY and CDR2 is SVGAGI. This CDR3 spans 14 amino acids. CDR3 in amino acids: CASTKTGVCTEAFF. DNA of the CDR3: TGTGCCAGCACCAAGACAGGGGTGTGCACTGAAGCTTTCTTT.

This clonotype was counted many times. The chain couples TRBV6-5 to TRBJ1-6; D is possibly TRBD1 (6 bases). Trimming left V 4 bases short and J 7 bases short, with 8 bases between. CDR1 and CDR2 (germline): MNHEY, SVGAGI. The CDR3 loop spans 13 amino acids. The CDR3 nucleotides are TGTGCCAGCAGTTGGACAGTGAATTCACCCCTCCACTTT. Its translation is CASSWTVNSPLHF.

DNA of the CDR3: TGTGCCAGCAGGCTCGGGACAGGGGGCTTTGGCTACACCTTC. Translating gives CASRLGTGGFGYTF. The chain links TRBV2 to TRBJ1-2; 12 bases are shared with TRBD1. The CDR3 extends over 14 amino acids. V shed 6 bases and J 7 bases; nucleotides not matched to a gene: 6. Germline CDR1 SNHLY, CDR2 FYNNEI.

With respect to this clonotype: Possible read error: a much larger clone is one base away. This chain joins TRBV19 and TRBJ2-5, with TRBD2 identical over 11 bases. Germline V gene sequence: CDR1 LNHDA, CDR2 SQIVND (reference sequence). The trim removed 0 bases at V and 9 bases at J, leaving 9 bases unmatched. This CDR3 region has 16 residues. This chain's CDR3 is CASSIDTSGSSEAQYF. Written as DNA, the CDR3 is TGTGCCAGTAGTATAGACACTAGCGGGAGCTCGGAGGCCCAGTACTTC.

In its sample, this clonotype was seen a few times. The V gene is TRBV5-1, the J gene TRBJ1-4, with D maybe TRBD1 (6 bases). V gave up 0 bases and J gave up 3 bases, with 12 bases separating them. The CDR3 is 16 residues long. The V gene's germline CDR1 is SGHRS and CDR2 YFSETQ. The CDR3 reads CASSLDGRTANEKLFF. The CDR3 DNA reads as TGCGCCAGCAGCTTGGATGGGCGGACAGCTAATGAAAAACTGTTTTTT.

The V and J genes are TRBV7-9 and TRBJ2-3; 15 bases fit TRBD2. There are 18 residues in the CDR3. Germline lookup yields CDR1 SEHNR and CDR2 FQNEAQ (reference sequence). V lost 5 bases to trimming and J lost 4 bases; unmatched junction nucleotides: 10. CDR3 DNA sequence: TGTGCCAGCAGCCGAGGACTAGCGGGAGGGCACGTATCAGATACGCAGTATTTT. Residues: CASSRGLAGGHVSDTQYF. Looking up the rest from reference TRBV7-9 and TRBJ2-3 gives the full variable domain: DTGVSQNPRHKITKRGQNVTFRCDPISEHNRLYWYRQTLGQGPEFLTYFQNEAQLEKSRLLSDRFSAERPKGSFSTLEIQRTEQGDSAMYLCASSRGLAGGHVSDTQYFGPGTRLTVL.

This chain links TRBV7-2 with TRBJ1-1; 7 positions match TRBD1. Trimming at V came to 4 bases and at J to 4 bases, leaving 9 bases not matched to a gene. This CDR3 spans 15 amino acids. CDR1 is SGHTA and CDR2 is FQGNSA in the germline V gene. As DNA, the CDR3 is TGTGCCAGCAGCTCCGCGGGGAGGGGGCGCACTGAAGCTTTCTTT. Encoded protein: CASSSAGRGRTEAFF.

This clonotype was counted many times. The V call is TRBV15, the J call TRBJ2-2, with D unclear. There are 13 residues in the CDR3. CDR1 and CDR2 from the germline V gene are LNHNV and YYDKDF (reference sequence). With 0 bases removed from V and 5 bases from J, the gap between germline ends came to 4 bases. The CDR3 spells CATSREETGELFF. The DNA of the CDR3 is TGTGCCACCAGCAGAGAGGAGACCGGGGAGCTGTTTTTT. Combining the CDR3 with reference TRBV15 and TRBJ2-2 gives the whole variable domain DAMVIQNPRYQVTQFGKPVTLSCSQTLNHNVMYWYQQKSSQAPKLLFHYYDKDFNNEADTPDNFQSRRPNTSFCFLDIRSPGLGDTAMYLCATSREETGELFFGEGSRLTVL.

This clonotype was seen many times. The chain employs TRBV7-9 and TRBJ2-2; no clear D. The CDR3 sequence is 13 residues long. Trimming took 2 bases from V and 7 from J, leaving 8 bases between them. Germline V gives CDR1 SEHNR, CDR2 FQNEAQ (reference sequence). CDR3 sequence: CASSLKASGELFF. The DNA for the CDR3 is TGTGCCAGCAGCTTAAAGGCGAGCGGGGAGCTGTTTTTT.

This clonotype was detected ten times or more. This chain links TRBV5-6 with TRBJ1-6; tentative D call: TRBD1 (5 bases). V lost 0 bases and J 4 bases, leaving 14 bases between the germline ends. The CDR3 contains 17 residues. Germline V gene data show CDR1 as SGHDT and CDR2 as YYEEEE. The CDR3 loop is CASSLVEGPAYNSPLHF. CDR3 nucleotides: TGTGCCAGCAGCTTGGTGGAGGGGCCAGCGTATAATTCACCCCTCCACTTT.

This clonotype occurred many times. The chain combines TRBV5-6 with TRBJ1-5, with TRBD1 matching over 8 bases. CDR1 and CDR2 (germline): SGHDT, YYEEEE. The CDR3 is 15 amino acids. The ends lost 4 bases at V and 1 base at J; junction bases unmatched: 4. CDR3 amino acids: CASSIQGGSNQPQHF. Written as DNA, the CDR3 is TGTGCCAGCAGCATACAGGGGGGGAGCAATCAGCCCCAGCATTTT.

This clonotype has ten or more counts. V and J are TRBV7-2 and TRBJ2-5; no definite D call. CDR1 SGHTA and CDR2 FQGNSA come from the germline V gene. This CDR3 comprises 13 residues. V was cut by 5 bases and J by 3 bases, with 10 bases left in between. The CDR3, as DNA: TGTGCCAGCAGCACCTACACGGAAGAGACCCAGTACTTC. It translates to CASSTYTEETQYF.

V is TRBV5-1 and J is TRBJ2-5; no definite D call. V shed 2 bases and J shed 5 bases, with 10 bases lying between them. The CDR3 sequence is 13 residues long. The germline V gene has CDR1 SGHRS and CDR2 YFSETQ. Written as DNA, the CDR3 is TGCGCCAGCAGCTTTGTGGGTAGTGAGACCCAGTACTTC. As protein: CASSFVGSETQYF. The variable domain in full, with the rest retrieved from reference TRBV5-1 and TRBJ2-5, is KAGVTQTPRYLIKTRGQQVTLSCSPISGHRSVSWYQQTPGQGLQFLFEYFSETQRNKGNFPGRFSGRQFSNSRSEMNVSTLELGDSALYLCASSFVGSETQYFGPGTRLLVL.

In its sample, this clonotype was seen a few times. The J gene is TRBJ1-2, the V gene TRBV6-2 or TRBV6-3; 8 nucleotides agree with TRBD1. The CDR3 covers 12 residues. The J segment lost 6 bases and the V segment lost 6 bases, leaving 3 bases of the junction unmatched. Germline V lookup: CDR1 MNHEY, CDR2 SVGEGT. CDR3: CASRDRVDGYTF. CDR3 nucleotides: TGTGCCAGCAGGGACAGGGTAGATGGCTACACCTTC.

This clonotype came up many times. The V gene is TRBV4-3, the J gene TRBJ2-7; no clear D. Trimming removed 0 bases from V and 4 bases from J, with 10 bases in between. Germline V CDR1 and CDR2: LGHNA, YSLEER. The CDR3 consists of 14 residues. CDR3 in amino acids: CASSQDRAAYEQYF. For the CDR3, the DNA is TGCGCCAGCAGCCAAGATCGGGCAGCGTACGAGCAGTACTTC.

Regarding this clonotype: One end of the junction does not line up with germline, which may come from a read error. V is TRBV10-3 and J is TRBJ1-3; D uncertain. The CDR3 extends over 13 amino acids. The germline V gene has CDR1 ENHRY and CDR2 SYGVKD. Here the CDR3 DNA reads TGTGCCAGCAGTGCTCGCAGGCGAAACACCATATATTTT. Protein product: CASSARRRNTIYF.

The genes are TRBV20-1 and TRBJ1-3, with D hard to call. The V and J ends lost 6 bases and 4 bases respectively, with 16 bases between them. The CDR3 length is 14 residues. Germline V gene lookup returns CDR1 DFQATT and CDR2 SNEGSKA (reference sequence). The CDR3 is CSAFGLPWGNTIYF. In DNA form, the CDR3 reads TGCAGTGCCTTTGGACTGCCCTGGGGAAACACCATATATTTT.

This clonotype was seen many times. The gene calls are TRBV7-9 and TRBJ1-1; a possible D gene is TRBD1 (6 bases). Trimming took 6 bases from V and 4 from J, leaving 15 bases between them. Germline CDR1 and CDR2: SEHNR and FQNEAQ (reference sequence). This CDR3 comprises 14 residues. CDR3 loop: CASRLTTGSTEAFF. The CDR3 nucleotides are TGTGCCAGCAGATTAACAACAGGGAGCACTGAAGCTTTCTTT. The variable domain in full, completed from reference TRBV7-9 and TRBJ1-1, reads DTGVSQNPRHKITKRGQNVTFRCDPISEHNRLYWYRQTLGQGPEFLTYFQNEAQLEKSRLLSDRFSAERPKGSFSTLEIQRTEQGDSAMYLCASRLTTGSTEAFFGQGTRLTVV.

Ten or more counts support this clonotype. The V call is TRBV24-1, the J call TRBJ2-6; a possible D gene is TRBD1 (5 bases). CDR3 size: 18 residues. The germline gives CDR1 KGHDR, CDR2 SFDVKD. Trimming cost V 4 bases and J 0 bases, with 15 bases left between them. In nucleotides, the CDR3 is TGTGCCACCAGTGAAGGCAGGGTCCACAACTCTGGGGCCAACGTCCTGACTTTC. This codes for CATSEGRVHNSGANVLTF.

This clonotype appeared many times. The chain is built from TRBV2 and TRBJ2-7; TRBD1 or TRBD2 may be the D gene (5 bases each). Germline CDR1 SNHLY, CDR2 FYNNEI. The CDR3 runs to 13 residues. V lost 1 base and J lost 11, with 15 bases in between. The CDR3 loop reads CASSEGGIPREYF. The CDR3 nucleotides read TGTGCCAGCAGTGAAGGGGGCATTCCGAGGGAGTACTTC.

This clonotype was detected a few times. The DNA for the CDR3 is TGTGCCAGCAGTTACTCCAACCCCGGACAGGGCCTATCCTACGAGCAGTACTTC. The encoded protein is CASSYSNPGQGLSYEQYF. The chain uses TRBV6-6 and TRBJ2-7; 8 bases fit TRBD1. With 0 bases clipped from V and 1 base from J, the junction kept 11 bases outside the gene matches. CDR1 MNHNY and CDR2 SVGAGI come from the germline V gene (reference sequence). The CDR3 sequence is 18 residues long.